The rows below give T cell receptor beta chains drawn from one sample of a study of siplizumab effects on memory and regulatory T cells. Generated by immunoSEQ multiplex PCR, the TCRdb table keeps only in-frame clones and is missing some. The repertoire consists of about 110,000 clones, with about 93% occurring once and the leading ten covering about 0.34%. Sample: CD4+ T cells sorted from blood. Receptor source: a human donor in good health. Both conserved end residues are part of each CDR3. D genes are given only for firm matches.

v_call	d_call	j_call	cdr3_aa	cdr3_nt
TRBV11-2	NA	TRBJ1-2	CASSPDSSYGYTF	TGTGCCAGCAGCCCGGACAGTTCGTATGGCTACACCTTC
TRBV5-1	NA	TRBJ2-1	CASSLGQYPPKSSYNEQFF	TGCGCCAGCAGCTTGGGGCAGTACCCCCCTAAAAGCTCCTACAATGAGCAGTTCTTC
TRBV7-9	NA	TRBJ1-3	CASSQRGQMIGNTIYF	TGTGCCAGCAGCCAGCGCGGTCAGATGATTGGAAACACCATATATTTT
TRBV5-6	NA	TRBJ1-1	CASSLTGDRPRYEAFF	TGTGCCAGCAGCCTAACGGGGGACCGGCCTCGATATGAAGCTTTCTTT
TRBV10-3	NA	TRBJ2-5	CAISGGWEETQYF	TGTGCCATCAGTGGTGGTTGGGAAGAGACCCAGTACTTC
TRBV15	TRBD1	TRBJ1-2	CATSRDSGGGYGYTF	TGTGCCACCAGCCGAGACTCAGGGGGAGGCTATGGCTACACCTTC
TRBV5-4	NA	TRBJ2-7	CASSPGVQGYEQYF	TGTGCCAGCAGCCCGGGGGTACAGGGGTACGAGCAGTACTTC
TRBV11-3	NA	TRBJ2-1	CASSLDVGHNEQFF	TGTGCCAGCAGCTTAGACGTCGGTCACAATGAGCAGTTCTTC
TRBV11-2	TRBD1	TRBJ1-1	CASSLTGGSDTEAFF	TGTGCCAGCAGCTTGACAGGGGGCTCGGACACTGAAGCTTTCTTT
TRBV18	NA	TRBJ1-1	CASSSGGGVTEAFF	TGTGCCAGCTCATCCGGAGGGGGGGTCACTGAAGCTTTCTTT
TRBV18	NA	TRBJ1-1	CASSPQGTLNTEAFF	TGTGCCAGCTCACCACAGGGGACACTGAACACTGAAGCTTTCTTT
TRBV6-6	NA	TRBJ1-5	CASSYSKAGRDQPQHF	TGTGCCAGCAGTTACTCGAAGGCAGGGAGAGATCAGCCCCAGCATTTT
TRBV5-1	NA	TRBJ2-1	CASSGTKRSYNEQFF	TGCGCCAGCAGCGGCACGAAGAGGTCCTACAATGAGCAGTTCTTC